The clone carrying this TCR beta chain was counted at least ten times. The antigen is undetermined. The data originate from a study of human T cells and chemical hapten exposure. Study-level points and caveats: Sensitization with DPC brought no change to TCRs above 1 in 1000 in frequency.

The library tagged individual cDNA molecules with unique molecular identifiers. In the authors' methods: Across samples, TCR counts had a median of roughly 100,000 and ranged from 23,224 to 690,600. Each CDR3 protein is one row after TCRdb ran MiXCR on the 5' RACE reads. TCRdb, not the original authors, processed these V and J calls. The table includes approximately 140,000 distinct CDR3 sequences, 4.1% detected once. This CDR3 has 12 residues. V lost 5 bases to trimming and J lost 6 bases, with 9 bases between them. The germline gives CDR1 SEHNR, CDR2 FQNEAQ (reference sequence). The total RNA was obtained from whole blood that was not fractionated.

The V and J genes are TRBV7-9 and TRBJ2-3, with D hard to call. The receptor was isolated from a female donor in good health. The CDR3 is CASSPFGDTQYF. CDR3 nucleotide sequence: TGTGCCAGCAGCCCATTCGGGGATACGCAGTATTTT.